This TCR beta chain stems from a study of spatial heterogeneity in lung cancer (dated by TCRdb to the late 2010s). About the full investigation: Beta-chain transcripts were consistently detected in greater numbers than alpha-chain transcripts, which likely reflected higher beta-chain transcript abundance. In tumor regions, TCR transcript counts showed a strong correlation with a T cell transcriptional module score derived from matched bulk RNA-seq. In the raw uncorrected reads, each unique combination of TCR and UMI appeared on average more than ten times. The study quantitatively compared TCR alpha and beta repertoires across multiple tumor regions, matched nontumor lung and blood in non-small cell lung cancer. Nonsynonymous mutation counts, determined by whole-exome sequencing of tumor tissue, were related to features of the TCR repertoire. At surgery, 220 tumor regions, almost 65 matched nontumor lung samples and 50 to 60 PBMC samples were TCR-sequenced for both alpha and beta chains. The paper as a whole reports these results and caveats: The count of ubiquitous expanded TCRs correlated with the count of ubiquitous nonsynonymous mutations, and the count of regional expanded TCRs correlated with the count of regional nonsynonymous mutations. Additional single-cell paired TCR alpha and beta sequencing was considered necessary to confirm, at a functional level, the hypothesis that regional TCRs recognize regional mutations. TCR-seq coverage of tumor T cells was estimated at only 7% to 8% for alpha chains and about 13% for beta chains. The tumor nonsynonymous mutation count correlated with the number of expanded alpha and beta TCRs within the tumor.

Looking up the germline V gene yields CDR1 SGDLS and CDR2 YYNGEE. V lost 0 bases and J lost 4 bases; the stretch between them is 13 bases long. The CDR3 runs 15 residues from the cysteine to the phenylalanine. Of the read, only the CDR3 DNA is kept; its 45 bases are in frame from base 1. This clonotype counts as medium-sized (0.01 to 0.1%). Its specific antigen is unknown. No base qualities exist here, and no much larger clone lies one base off it. The library was obtained by 5' RACE. The sequencer was a NextSeq 500. To allow correction of PCR and sequencing errors, the TCR library protocol tagged every TCR cDNA molecule with a unique molecular identifier. The study's own analysis went as follows. TCR identification, UMI-based error correction and CDR3 extraction were all carried out with Decombinator tools. Expanded TCRs were defined as those above a frequency of 2 per 1,000, corresponding to the top 1% of the tumor frequency distribution. Expanded tumor TCRs were classed as regional if statistically deemed absent (corrected P<0.05) from at least one tumor region, otherwise ubiquitous. Renyi diversity was calculated using the R vegan package after each repertoire was subsampled 100 times to 5,000 TCRs. To build CDR3 similarity networks, amino acid triplet string-kernel similarity was used, and CDR3s were connected when their pairwise similarity was above 0.82. The public reads were reanalyzed by TCRdb: fastp trimming at Q25, MiXCR alignment, in-frame beta chains only. One record per CDR3 amino acid sequence lists the most common genes and DNA. Clone size and V and J calls follow TCRdb, not the original study. The table for this sample lists thousands of distinct CDR3 sequences; about 5.1% of them were counted only once. The ten largest clones add up to around a sixth of the sample.

The time point label, read with the paper, signifies: sample taken at primary tumor resection. The donors were approximately 70 patients from the lung TRACERx cohort who had early-stage, untreated non-small cell lung cancer. Whole RNA extracted from tumor and nontumor lung tissue, or from cryopreserved PBMC samples, was used for TCR sequencing without cell sorting. A patient was chosen for TCR sequencing only when enough RNA was available from at least two tumor regions. Tumor and adjacent nontumor lung specimens were reviewed by a lung pathologist before selection. Recombination linked TRBV9 to TRBJ2-5, and the D gene may be TRBD2, 6 bases matching. This clonotype was sampled from a male donor with early-stage non-small cell lung cancer. This material consisted of lung tumor tissue, taken at surgery. CDR3 loop: CASSVDGGTIETQYF. Here is the DNA: TGTGCCAGCAGCGTAGACGGGGGAACGATAGAGACCCAGTACTTC.